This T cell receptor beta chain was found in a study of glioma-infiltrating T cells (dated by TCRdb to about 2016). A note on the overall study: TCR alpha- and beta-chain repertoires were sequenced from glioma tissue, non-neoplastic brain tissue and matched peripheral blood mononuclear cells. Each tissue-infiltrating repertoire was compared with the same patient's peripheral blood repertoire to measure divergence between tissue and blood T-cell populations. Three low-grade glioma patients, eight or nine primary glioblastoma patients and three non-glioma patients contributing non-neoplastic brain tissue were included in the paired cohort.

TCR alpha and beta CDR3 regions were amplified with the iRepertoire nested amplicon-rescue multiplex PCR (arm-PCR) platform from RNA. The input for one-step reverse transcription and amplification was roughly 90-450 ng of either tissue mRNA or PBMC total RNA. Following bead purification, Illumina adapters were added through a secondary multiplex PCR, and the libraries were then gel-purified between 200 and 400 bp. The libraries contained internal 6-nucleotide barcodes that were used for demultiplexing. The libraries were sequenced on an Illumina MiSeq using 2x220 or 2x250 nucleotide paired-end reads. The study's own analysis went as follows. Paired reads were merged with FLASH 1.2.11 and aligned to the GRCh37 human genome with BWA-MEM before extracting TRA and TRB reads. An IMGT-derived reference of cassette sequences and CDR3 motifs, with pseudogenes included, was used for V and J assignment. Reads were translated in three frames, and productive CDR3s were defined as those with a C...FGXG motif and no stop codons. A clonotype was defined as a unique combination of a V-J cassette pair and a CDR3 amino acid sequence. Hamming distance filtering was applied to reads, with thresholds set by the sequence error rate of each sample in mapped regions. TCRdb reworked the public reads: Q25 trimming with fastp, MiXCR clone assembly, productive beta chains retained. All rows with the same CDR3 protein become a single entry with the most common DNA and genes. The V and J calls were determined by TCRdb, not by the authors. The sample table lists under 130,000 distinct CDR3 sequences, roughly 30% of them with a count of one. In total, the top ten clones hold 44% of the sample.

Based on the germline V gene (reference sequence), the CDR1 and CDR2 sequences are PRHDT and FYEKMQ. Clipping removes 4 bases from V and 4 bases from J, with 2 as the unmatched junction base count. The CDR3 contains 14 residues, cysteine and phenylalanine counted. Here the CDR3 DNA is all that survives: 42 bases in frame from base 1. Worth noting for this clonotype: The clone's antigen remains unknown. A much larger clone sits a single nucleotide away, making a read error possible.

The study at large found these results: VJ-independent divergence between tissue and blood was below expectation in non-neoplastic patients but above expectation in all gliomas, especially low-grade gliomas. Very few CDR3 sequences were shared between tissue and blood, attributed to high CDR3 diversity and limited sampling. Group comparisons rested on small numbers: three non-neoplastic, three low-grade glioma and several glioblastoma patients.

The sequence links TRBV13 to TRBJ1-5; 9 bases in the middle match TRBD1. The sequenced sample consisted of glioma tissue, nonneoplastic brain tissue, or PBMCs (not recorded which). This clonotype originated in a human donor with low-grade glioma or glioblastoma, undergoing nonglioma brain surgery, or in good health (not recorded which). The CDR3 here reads CASSYGTGNQPQHF. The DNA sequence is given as TGTGCCAGCAGCTATGGGACAGGGAATCAGCCCCAGCATTTT.